This T cell receptor (beta chain) was retrieved from a study of immune evolution from preneoplasia to lung adenocarcinoma. There are 14 residues in the CDR3. Germline V gene lookup returns CDR1 SNHLY and CDR2 FYNNEI. V lost 10 bases and J lost 4, with 18 bases in between. General study results and limits: Highest clonality occurred in KRAS-mutant, not EGFR-mutant or double wild-type, nodules.

Comments on this clone: The antigen is unknown.

Nucleic acids came from premalignant or tumor cells enriched by macro-dissection. The method was immunoSEQ multiplex PCR; TCRdb's version includes in-frame clones alone and lacks a portion of them. The sample has fewer than 11,000 clones; approximately 80% are singletons. Sequencing used FFPE minimally invasive lung adenocarcinoma tissue. The chain couples TRBV2 to TRBJ2-3; tentative D call: TRBD2 (7 bases). This TCR was sampled from a person between 65 and 79 years old with lung adenocarcinoma. CDR3 nucleotides: TGTGCCACCGCCGGGGGGCGCCGGGCAGATACGCAGTATTTT. It translates to CATAGGRRADTQYF. Together with reference TRBV2 and TRBJ2-3, the CDR3 gives the full variable domain: EPEVTQTPSHQVTQMGQEVILRCVPISNHLYFYWYRQILGQKVEFLVSFYNNEISEKSEIFDDQFSVERPDGSNFTLKIRSTKLEDSAMYFCATAGGRRADTQYFGPGTRLTVL.